The 8 T cell receptor beta chains below all came from one sample that was sequenced in a study of molecular identifiers for immune sequencing clone quantification. TCRdb recomputed calls from the PCR reads with MiXCR, one row per CDR3 protein. The data hold approximately 680,000 distinct CDR3 sequences, with approximately 24% observed a single time. The sequenced material came from naive CD8+ T cells from blood, with Jurkat cell RNA spiked in. The subset denotes: FACS-sorted CD8+CD4-CCR7+CD45RA+ naive T cells. The origin of the receptors is a human donor in good health. Some libraries in this study had Jurkat cell RNA spiked in.

The genes are TRBV27 and TRBJ1-5; 8 bases match TRBD1. Trimming took 0 bases from V and 0 from J; bases not matched to a gene: 7. The CDR3 is 18 amino acids. In germline, CDR1 is MNHEY, CDR2 SMNVEV (reference sequence). The CDR3 nucleotides read TGTGCCAGCAGTTTATCCGGGACAGGATTCTATAGCAATCAGCCCCAGCATTTT. This codes for CASSLSGTGFYSNQPQHF.

This clonotype was recorded many times. V is TRBV20-1 and J is TRBJ2-7, with D uncertain. CDR1 and CDR2 (germline): DFQATT, SNEGSKA (reference sequence). The germline V and J ends were trimmed by 6 bases and 0 bases, with 12 bases remaining between them. There are 13 residues in the CDR3. The chain's CDR3 is CSARGPHSYEQYF. The CDR3 DNA sequence: TGCAGTGCCCGAGGACCTCACTCCTACGAGCAGTACTTC.

This clonotype was seen a handful of times. The V gene is TRBV27, the J gene TRBJ1-5, with D unresolved. Germline V gene data show CDR1 as MNHEY and CDR2 as SMNVEV (reference sequence). The V gene lost 1 base and the J gene lost 1 base, with 8 bases spanning the gap. CDR3 size: 15 residues. CDR3 region: CASSLWSGSNQPQHF. The CDR3 coding sequence is TGTGCCAGCAGTTTATGGTCTGGAAGCAATCAGCCCCAGCATTTT.

V is TRBV4-3 and J is TRBJ1-4; D is uncertain. Germline V gives CDR1 LGHNA, CDR2 YSLEER. Trimming shortened V by 5 bases and J by 14 bases, and 21 bases separated the two germline ends. The CDR3 extends over 14 amino acids. CDR3 sequence: CASSAEKRGQGLFF. The CDR3 bases are TGCGCCAGCAGCGCCGAAAAAAGAGGTCAAGGGCTGTTTTTT.

This clonotype was seen only a few times. The CDR3 loop is CASTEMWAPYSNQPQHF. In DNA, the CDR3 is TGTGCCAGTACGGAGATGTGGGCGCCTTATAGCAATCAGCCCCAGCATTTT. The rearrangement joins TRBV19 to TRBJ1-5; D gene ambiguous. V lost 7 bases and J lost 0, with 19 bases in between. This CDR3 has 17 residues. CDR1 and CDR2 from the germline V gene are LNHDA and SQIVND (reference sequence).

Concerning this clonotype itself: A much larger clone sits a single nucleotide away, making a read error possible. This chain's CDR3 is CASSGSDRTINQPQHF. CDR3 in DNA: TGTGCCAGCAGTGGTTCGGACAGGACAATCAATCAGCCCCAGCATTTT. The chain links TRBV6-2 or TRBV6-3 to TRBJ1-5, with TRBD1 identical over 7 bases. J was trimmed by 3 bases and V by 5 bases; bases with no gene match: 10. Germline lookup yields CDR1 MNHEY and CDR2 SVGEGT. The length of the CDR3 is 16 residues.

About this clonotype itself: This clone may be a read error of a much larger clone one base away. This rearrangement joins TRBV2 to TRBJ1-4; 7 nucleotides agree with TRBD1. Germline V lookup: CDR1 SNHLY, CDR2 FYNNEI. The CDR3 sequence is 20 residues long. V lost 8 bases to trimming and J lost 0 bases; unmatched junction nucleotides: 21. This chain's CDR3 is CASFPYERTGPSSTNEKLFF. CDR3 coding DNA: TGTGCCAGCTTTCCGTATGAACGGACAGGCCCTAGCTCAACTAATGAAAAACTGTTTTTT.

CDR3 residues: CSVETRLNTAAFF. CDR3 coding DNA: TGCAGCGTCGAGACACGTTTGAACACTGCCGCTTTCTTT. The rearrangement joins TRBV29-1 to TRBJ1-1; no clear D. Germline lookup yields CDR1 SQVTM and CDR2 ANQGSEA. V dropped 6 bases and J dropped 11 bases, with 22 bases sitting between them. This CDR3 spans 13 amino acids.